The TCR beta chain under discussion was sequenced for a study of blood T cell repertoires in COVID-19. Study-wide background: There were acute and convalescent COVID-19 samples, and they came from the United States, Italy and Spain. In each case, the material was cDNA or gDNA derived from T cells, B-cell-depleted T cells, or PBMCs.

The CDR3 runs to 13 residues. The germline CDR1 and CDR2 sequences are GTSNPN and SVGIG (reference sequence). Trimming removed 4 bases from V and 5 bases from J; junction bases left unmatched: 5. As handled by the study authors: Amplified reference gene primers provided the basis for estimating nucleated cell counts. Data came from immunoSEQ multiplex PCR; TCRdb stores just in-frame clones and leaves some out. V and J calls plus clone size are reproduced from that table; the DNA served to infer D and trimming. Among about 30,000 clones listed, under 95% were seen once. This clone was detected only once.

The sample was peripheral blood. The J gene is TRBJ1-2, the V gene TRBV30; 9 bases match TRBD1. The origin of this receptor is a man in his forties or fifties with active COVID-19. The CDR3 protein is CAWTGQGWYGYTF. DNA of the CDR3: TGTGCCTGGACCGGACAGGGGTGGTATGGCTACACCTTC. Supplemented by reference TRBV30 and TRBJ1-2, the full variable domain reads SQTIHQWPATLVQPVGSPLSLECTVEGTSNPNLYWYRQAAGRGLQLLFYSVGIGQISSEVPQNLSASRPQDRQFILSSKKLLLSDSGFYLCAWTGQGWYGYTFGSGTRLTVV.